This entry features one T cell receptor beta chain sequence. V gave up 3 bases and J gave up 4 bases, with 7 bases separating them. Germline values: CDR1 SGHAT, CDR2 FQNNGV. CDR3 length equals 13 residues. The entry originates in a study of blood T cell repertoires in COVID-19. Study details: Samples taken during acute and convalescent COVID-19 were collected in the United States, Italy and Spain. PBMCs, B-cell-depleted T cells, or T cells provided the cDNA or gDNA that made up the material.

In the original workflow: Researchers report that nucleated cell counts were estimated from reference gene primer amplification. The table came from immunoSEQ multiplex PCR; TCRdb's copy has only in-frame clones and leaves some out. V, J and clone size derive from that table, while D and trimming were established from the DNA sequence. Of about 180,000 clones detected, around 88% appear once; the ten largest clones hold approximately 4%. This TCR derives from a woman aged 30 to 39 with acute or convalescent COVID-19. Sequenced material: peripheral blood. The rearrangement links TRBV11-2 to TRBJ1-5; D uncertain. The CDR3 reads CASSFSGNQPQHF. Here the CDR3 DNA reads TGTGCCAGCAGCTTTTCCGGGAATCAGCCCCAGCATTTT.